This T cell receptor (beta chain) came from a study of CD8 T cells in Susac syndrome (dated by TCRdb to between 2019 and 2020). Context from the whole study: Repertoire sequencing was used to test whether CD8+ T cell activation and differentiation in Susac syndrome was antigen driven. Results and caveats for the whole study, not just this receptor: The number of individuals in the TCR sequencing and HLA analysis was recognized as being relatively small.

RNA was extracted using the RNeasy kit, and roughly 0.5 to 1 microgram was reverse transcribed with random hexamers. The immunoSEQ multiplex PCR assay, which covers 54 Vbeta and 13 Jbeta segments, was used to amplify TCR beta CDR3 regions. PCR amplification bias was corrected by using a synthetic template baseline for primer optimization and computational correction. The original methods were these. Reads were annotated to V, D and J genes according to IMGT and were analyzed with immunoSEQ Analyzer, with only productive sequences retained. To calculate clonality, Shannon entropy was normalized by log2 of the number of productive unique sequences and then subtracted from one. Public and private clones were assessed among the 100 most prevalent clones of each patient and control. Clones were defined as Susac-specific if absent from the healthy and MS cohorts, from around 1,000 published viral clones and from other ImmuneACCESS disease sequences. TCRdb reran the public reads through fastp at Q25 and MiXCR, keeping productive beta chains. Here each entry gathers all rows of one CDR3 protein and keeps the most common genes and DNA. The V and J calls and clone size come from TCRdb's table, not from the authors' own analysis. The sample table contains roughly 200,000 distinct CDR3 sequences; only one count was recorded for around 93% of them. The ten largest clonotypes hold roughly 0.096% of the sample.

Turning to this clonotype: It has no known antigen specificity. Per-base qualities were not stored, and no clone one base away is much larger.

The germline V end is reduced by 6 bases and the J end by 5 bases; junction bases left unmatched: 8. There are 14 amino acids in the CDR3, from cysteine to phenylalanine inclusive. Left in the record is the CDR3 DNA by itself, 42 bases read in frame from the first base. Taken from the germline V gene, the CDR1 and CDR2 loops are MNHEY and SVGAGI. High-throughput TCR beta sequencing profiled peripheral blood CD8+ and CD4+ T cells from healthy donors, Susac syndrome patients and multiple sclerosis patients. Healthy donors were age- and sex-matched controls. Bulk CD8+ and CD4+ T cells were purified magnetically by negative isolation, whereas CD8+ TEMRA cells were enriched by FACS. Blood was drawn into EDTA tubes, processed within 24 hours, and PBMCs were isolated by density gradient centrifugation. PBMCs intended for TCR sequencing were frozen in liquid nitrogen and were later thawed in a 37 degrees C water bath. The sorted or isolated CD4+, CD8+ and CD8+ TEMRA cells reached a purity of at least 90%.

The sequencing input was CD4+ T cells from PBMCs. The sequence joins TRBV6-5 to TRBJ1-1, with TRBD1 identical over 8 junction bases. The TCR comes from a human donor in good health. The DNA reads TGTGCCAGCAGCGACAGGGGTACGGAGACTGAAGCTTTCTTT. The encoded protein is CASSDRGTETEAFF.